This T cell receptor (beta chain) was sequenced during a study of identical twins. TCRdb reanalysed the 5' RACE reads using MiXCR and keeps one entry per CDR3 protein. The profile shows 1.5 million to 2 million distinct CDR3 sequences, about 32% of them singletons. Study-level results: There was more out-of-frame TCR alpha sharing in monozygotic twins than models estimated. A lower insertion count was a feature of abundant cord blood beta clonotypes, with no such feature in memory repertoires.

This clonotype was seen only a few times. What it binds is not known. The sample comprised cord blood. The receptor's source is a newborn girl in good health.

Written as DNA, the CDR3 is TGTGCCAGCAGTCCCCGAACAGGTCCCACAGATACGCAGTATTTT. Translating gives CASSPRTGPTDTQYF. The chain links TRBV6-5 to TRBJ2-3, with D possibly being TRBD1 (5 bases). Germline CDR1 MNHEY, CDR2 SVGAGI. The CDR3 loop spans 15 amino acids. The V gene lost 5 bases and the J gene lost 2 bases, with 14 bases spanning the gap.